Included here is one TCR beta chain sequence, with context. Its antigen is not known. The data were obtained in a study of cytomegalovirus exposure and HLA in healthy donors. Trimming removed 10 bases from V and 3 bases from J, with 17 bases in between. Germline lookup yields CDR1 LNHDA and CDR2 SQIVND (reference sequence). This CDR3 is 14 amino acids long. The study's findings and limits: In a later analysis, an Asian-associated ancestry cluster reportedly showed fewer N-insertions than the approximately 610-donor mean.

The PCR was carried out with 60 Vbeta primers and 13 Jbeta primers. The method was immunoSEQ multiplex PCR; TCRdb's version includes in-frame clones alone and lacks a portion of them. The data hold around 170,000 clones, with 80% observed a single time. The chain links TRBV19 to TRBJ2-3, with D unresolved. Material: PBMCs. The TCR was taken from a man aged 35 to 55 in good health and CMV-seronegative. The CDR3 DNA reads TGTGCCACCAAGCAGGCCTCTGCGACAGATACGCAGTATTTT. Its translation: CATKQASATDTQYF. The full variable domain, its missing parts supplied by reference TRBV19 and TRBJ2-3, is DGGITQSPKYLFRKEGQNVTLSCEQNLNHDAMYWYRQDPGQGLRLIYYSQIVNDFQKGDIAEGYSVSREKKESFPLTVTSAQKNPTAFYLCATKQASATDTQYFGPGTRLTVL.